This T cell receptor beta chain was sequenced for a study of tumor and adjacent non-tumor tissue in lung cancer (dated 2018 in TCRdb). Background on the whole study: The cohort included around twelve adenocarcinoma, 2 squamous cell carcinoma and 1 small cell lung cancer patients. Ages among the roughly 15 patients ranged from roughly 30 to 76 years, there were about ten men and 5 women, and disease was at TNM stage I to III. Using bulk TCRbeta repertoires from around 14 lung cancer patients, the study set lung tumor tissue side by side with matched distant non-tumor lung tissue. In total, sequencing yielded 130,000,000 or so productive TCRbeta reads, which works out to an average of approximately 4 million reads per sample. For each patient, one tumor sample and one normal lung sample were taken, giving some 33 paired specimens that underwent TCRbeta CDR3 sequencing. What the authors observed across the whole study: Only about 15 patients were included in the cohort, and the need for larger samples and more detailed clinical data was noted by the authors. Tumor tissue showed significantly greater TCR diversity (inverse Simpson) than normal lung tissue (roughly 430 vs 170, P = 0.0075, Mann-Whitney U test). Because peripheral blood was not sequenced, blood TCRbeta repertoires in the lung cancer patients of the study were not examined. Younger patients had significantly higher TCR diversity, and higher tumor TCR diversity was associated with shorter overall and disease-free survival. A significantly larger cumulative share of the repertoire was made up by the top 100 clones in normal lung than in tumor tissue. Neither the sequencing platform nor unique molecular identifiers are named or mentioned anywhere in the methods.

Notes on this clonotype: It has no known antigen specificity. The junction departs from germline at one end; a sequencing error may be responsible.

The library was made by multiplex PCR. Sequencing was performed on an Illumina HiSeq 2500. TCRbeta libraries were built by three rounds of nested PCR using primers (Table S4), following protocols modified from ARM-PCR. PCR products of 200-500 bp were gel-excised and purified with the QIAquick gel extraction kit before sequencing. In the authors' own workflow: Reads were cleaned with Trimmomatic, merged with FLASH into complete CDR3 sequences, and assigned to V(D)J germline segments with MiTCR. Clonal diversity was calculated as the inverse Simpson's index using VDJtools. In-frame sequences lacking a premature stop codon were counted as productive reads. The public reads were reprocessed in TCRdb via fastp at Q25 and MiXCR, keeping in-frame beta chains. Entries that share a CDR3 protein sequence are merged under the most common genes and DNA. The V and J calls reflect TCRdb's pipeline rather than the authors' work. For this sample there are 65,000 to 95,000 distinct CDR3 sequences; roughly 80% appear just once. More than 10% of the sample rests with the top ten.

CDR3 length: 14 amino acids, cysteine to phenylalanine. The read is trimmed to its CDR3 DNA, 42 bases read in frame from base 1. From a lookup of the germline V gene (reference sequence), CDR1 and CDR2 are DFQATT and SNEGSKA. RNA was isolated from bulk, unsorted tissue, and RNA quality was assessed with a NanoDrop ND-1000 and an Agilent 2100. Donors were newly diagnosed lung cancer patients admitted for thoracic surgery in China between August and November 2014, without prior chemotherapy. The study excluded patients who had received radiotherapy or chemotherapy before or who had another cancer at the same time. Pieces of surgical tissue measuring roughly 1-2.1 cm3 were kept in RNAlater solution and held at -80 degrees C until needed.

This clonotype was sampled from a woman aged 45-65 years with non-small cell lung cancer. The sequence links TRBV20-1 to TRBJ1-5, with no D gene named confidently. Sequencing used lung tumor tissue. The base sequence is TGCAGTGCTAGCCCCGACGGGGTGAATCAGCTCCAGCATTTT. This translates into CSASPDGVNQLQHF.